This T cell receptor beta chain originates from a study of human T cells and chemical hapten exposure. Sample time point: pre-sensitization, week 0. Sample treatment: therapeutic diphenylcyclopropenone sensitization with weekly scalp DPC. Per the authors' pipeline: Individual samples carried between about 23,224 and 750,000 TCRs, with around 96,000 as the median. Via MiXCR, TCRdb re-called the RACE reads, giving one row per CDR3 protein. The V and J calls were not made by the authors but by TCRdb's processing. The table shows around 330,000 distinct CDR3 sequences, with around 5% occurring only once. The receptor's source is a woman aged 18-29 years with alopecia areata. Some clones in this sample may be carry-over from other donors' samples. Here the sequenced sample was whole blood, taken in connection with sensitization to the hapten diphenylcyclopropenone (DPC).

Written as DNA, the CDR3 is TGTGCCAGCAGTTTACTTGGGACAGGGGGCAATCAGCCCCAGCATTTT. Protein: CASSLLGTGGNQPQHF. This chain uses TRBV28 with TRBJ1-5; 10 bases agree with TRBD1. Germline V gene sequence: CDR1 MDHEN, CDR2 SYDVKM. The CDR3 consists of 16 residues. With 2 bases clipped from V and 2 bases from J, the junction kept 3 bases outside the gene matches.